The clone carrying this T cell receptor beta chain was counted a few times. The antigen is not known. The record originates from a study of cytomegalovirus exposure and HLA in healthy donors. At the level of the study: Tens of millions of unique TCR sequences came from HLA-typed donors in an early release. Overall study results and limits: Most sequenced TCRs were rare (though some public TCRs occurred in many donors). A later analysis showed TCR association rates differing by HLA locus, peaking at DRB1 and lowest at HLA-C. For most subjects, TCR beta sequences were reported to predict HLA-A and HLA-B alleles with accuracy.

Primers for the PCR totalled 60 Vbeta and 13 Jbeta. Profiling relied on immunoSEQ multiplex PCR, and the TCRdb table lists in-frame clones only, not all of them. The sample yields 150,000 to 200,000 clones, about 80% seen once. CDR1 is MGHRA, CDR2 YSYEKL, per germline. This CDR3 region has 15 residues. V lost 3 bases, J lost 8 bases, and 8 bases stayed unmatched. This TCR came from a woman in her 30s in good health and CMV-seropositive. The V call is TRBV4-1, the J call TRBJ2-1, with 9 bases matching TRBD1. The sequenced material came from PBMCs. The CDR3 DNA sequence: TGCGCCAGCAGCCAGAGACAGGGGGGAAGCTATGAGCAGTTCTTC. It is translated as CASSQRQGGSYEQFF.